Listed here are 31 T cell receptor beta chains from one sample, sequenced in a study of naive and memory T cell subsets (dated by TCRdb to 2016 to 2017). Study-wide conclusions, independent of this receptor: A few larger clonotypes were found in naive repertoires, especially CD8, and these larger clonotypes were possibly memory cells re-expressing CD45RA.

Their antigens remain unidentified. The library was generated by UMI-ligation and nested PCR. Instrument used: Illumina MiSeq. To cover both TRBC1 and TRBC2, the beta constant-region primer consisted of an equimolar mix of two oligonucleotides. The ligated cDNA went through four rounds of PCR with nested alpha and beta constant-region primers together with the SP2 primer. The public reads were reprocessed in TCRdb via fastp at Q25 and MiXCR, keeping in-frame beta chains. A single entry per CDR3 protein holds the most common genes and DNA from its merged rows. The sample yields more than 95,000 distinct CDR3 sequences; about 14% were counted once. The ten top clones hold 2.5% to 3.5% of the sample. Sequencing input: naive CD8+ T cells from blood. Read against the paper, the sample's cell subset or site label means: naive T cells, CD45RA high CD27+. The receptors originated from a human donor in good health.

V is TRBV4-3 and J is TRBJ1-6, with D perhaps TRBD1 (6 bases). The V end lost 0 bases, the J end lost 3 bases, and 12 bases lay between the germline ends. The CDR3 has 17 amino acids. Germline lookup yields CDR1 LGHNA and CDR2 YSLEER. In DNA, the CDR3 is TGCGCCAGCAGCCAAGAATTATCGACAGGCTATAATTCACCCCTCCACTTT. Amino acids: CASSQELSTGYNSPLHF.

V is TRBV15 and J is TRBJ1-2, with unresolved D. The CDR3 is 13 amino acids. Deletions cut 0 bases from V and 4 bases from J, with 6 bases between. CDR1 and CDR2 from the germline V gene are LNHNV and YYDKDF (reference sequence). Written as DNA, the CDR3 is TGTGCCACCAGCAGAGAAGGGCTCTATGGCTACACCTTC. Protein product: CATSREGLYGYTF. Based on the CDR3 plus reference TRBV15 and TRBJ1-2, the full variable domain is DAMVIQNPRYQVTQFGKPVTLSCSQTLNHNVMYWYQQKSSQAPKLLFHYYDKDFNNEADTPDNFQSRRPNTSFCFLDIRSPGLGDTAMYLCATSREGLYGYTFGSGTRLTVV.

This clonotype was picked up a small number of times. CDR3 in DNA: TGCAGTGCTAGAGTTTTCCTGGAGGCGGACAATGAGCAGTTCTTC. It encodes CSARVFLEADNEQFF. V is TRBV20-1 and J is TRBJ2-1, with D perhaps TRBD2 (5 bases). Germline V CDR1 and CDR2: DFQATT, SNEGSKA (reference sequence). V gave up 1 base and J gave up 5 bases, with 15 bases separating them. This CDR3 is 15 amino acids long.

The V call is TRBV2, the J call TRBJ2-3; D gene ambiguous. V was cut by 5 bases and J by 1 base, with 13 bases left in between. The V gene's germline CDR1 is SNHLY and CDR2 FYNNEI. This CDR3 comprises 15 residues. CDR3 DNA: TGTGCCAGCAGTTCACCTGAGTTCGGCACAGATACGCAGTATTTT. Translation: CASSSPEFGTDTQYF.

This clonotype was counted between two and nine times. V and J are TRBV19 and TRBJ2-1; 8 nucleotides align to TRBD2. CDR1 and CDR2 (germline): LNHDA, SQIVND (reference sequence). Trimming took 3 bases from V and 4 from J; bases not matched to a gene: 5. The CDR3 is 15 amino acids. This chain's CDR3 is CASSIFSGKYNEQFF. DNA for the CDR3: TGTGCCAGTAGTATTTTTAGCGGGAAGTACAATGAGCAGTTCTTC.

This clonotype occurred a few times. The rearrangement joins TRBV9 to TRBJ2-7; weak D call: TRBD2 (6 bases). Germline V gives CDR1 SGDLS, CDR2 YYNGEE. V dropped 2 bases and J dropped 4 bases, with 13 bases sitting between them. The CDR3 contains 14 residues. The CDR3 here is CASSVAGTRYEQYF. CDR3 coding DNA: TGTGCCAGCAGCGTCGCGGGGACTCGGTACGAGCAGTACTTC. Drawing the rest from reference TRBV9 and TRBJ2-7, the complete variable domain is DSGVTQTPKHLITATGQRVTLRCSPRSGDLSVYWYQQSLDQGLQFLIQYYNGEERAKGNILERFSAQQFPDLHSELNLSSLELGDSALYFCASSVAGTRYEQYFGPGTRLTVT.

The chain has TRBV27 and TRBJ1-3; D unclear. Trimming stripped 7 bases from V and 0 bases from J, with 10 bases between. The CDR3 has 14 amino acids. The germline V gene encodes CDR1 MNHEY and CDR2 SMNVEV (reference sequence). The CDR3 coding sequence is TGTGCCAGCAAGATGACCGGCTCTGGAAACACCATATATTTT. It encodes CASKMTGSGNTIYF.

This clonotype was seen only a few times. The rearrangement uses TRBV6-6 and TRBJ2-5, with TRBD2 as a possible D gene (6 bases). The CDR3 loop spans 13 amino acids. Per germline, CDR1 MNHNY and CDR2 SVGAGI (reference sequence). Deletions cut 6 bases from V and 3 bases from J, with 11 bases between. The CDR3 DNA is TGTGCCAGCAGCTCGGACTACGAAGAGACCCAGTACTTC. Its protein product is CASSSDYEETQYF.

This clonotype was counted only a few times. The V call is TRBV6-2 or TRBV6-3, the J call TRBJ1-1; D gene ambiguous. Germline lookup yields CDR1 MNHEY and CDR2 SVGEGT. Deletions cut 2 bases from V and 6 bases from J, with 7 bases between. The CDR3 runs to 12 residues. CDR3 in DNA: TGTGCCAGCAGTTACGCCCGCGCTGAAGCTTTCTTT. Residues: CASSYARAEAFF.

The chain uses TRBV27 and TRBJ2-7; 7 bases are a match to TRBD2. V was clipped by 5 bases and J by 6 bases; unmatched bases: 7. The CDR3 sequence is 13 residues long. Germline CDR1 MNHEY, CDR2 SMNVEV (reference sequence). CDR3 loop: CASSVSSGTEQYF. CDR3 DNA: TGTGCCAGCAGTGTGTCTAGCGGAACCGAGCAGTACTTC.

As to this clonotype: Its ends do not fully match the called genes, so a read error is possible. This chain joins TRBV28 and TRBJ2-1; no reliable D call. The germline CDR1 and CDR2 sequences are MDHEN and SYDVKM. There are 11 residues in the CDR3. CDR3 sequence: CASSFGPQAHF. In DNA, the CDR3 is TGTGCCAGCAGTTTTGGCCCCCAGGCACACTTC.

This clonotype has a handful of counts. The rearrangement links TRBV15 to TRBJ2-1; 10 nucleotides agree with TRBD2. This CDR3 is built from 17 residues. Germline trimming cut 1 base from V and 8 bases from J; bases unmatched to any gene: 11. Germline V CDR1 and CDR2: LNHNV, YYDKDF (reference sequence). The CDR3 region has the DNA TGTGCCACCAGCAGAGCCTCCCCTAGCGGGAGTGGAGATGAGCAGTTCTTC. This gives the protein CATSRASPSGSGDEQFF. Combining the CDR3 with reference TRBV15 and TRBJ2-1 gives the whole variable domain DAMVIQNPRYQVTQFGKPVTLSCSQTLNHNVMYWYQQKSSQAPKLLFHYYDKDFNNEADTPDNFQSRRPNTSFCFLDIRSPGLGDTAMYLCATSRASPSGSGDEQFFGPGTRLTVL.

The CDR3 region is CASSPGMGLSTDTQYF. CDR3 DNA: TGCGCCAGCAGCCCAGGGATGGGACTCAGCACAGATACGCAGTATTTT. The J gene is TRBJ2-3, the V gene TRBV4-3, with TRBD2 as a possible D gene (6 bases). Germline CDR1 LGHNA, CDR2 YSLEER. This CDR3 region has 16 residues. V was pared by 4 bases and J by 0 bases, with 14 bases between.

The CDR3 DNA follows: TGCAGTGCTAGGCCTGTTTCGTCCTACGAGCAGTACTTC. It codes for CSARPVSSYEQYF. The V gene is TRBV20-1, the J gene TRBJ2-7; D not resolved. The CDR3 contains 13 residues. The V end was cut by 3 bases, the J end by 1 base, with 10 bases between. Germline loops: CDR1 DFQATT, CDR2 SNEGSKA (reference sequence).

CDR3 region: CSARGQGYSPLHF. The DNA of the CDR3 is TGCAGTGCTAGAGGACAGGGCTATTCACCCCTCCACTTT. This chain uses TRBV20-1 with TRBJ1-6; 7 bases align to TRBD1. V lost 1 base and J lost 8; bases outside the gene matches: 2. CDR3 length: 13 residues. The germline V gene encodes CDR1 DFQATT and CDR2 SNEGSKA (reference sequence).

This clonotype was detected a few times. The V gene is TRBV7-2, the J gene TRBJ2-6; D not certain. CDR3 length: 15 residues. CDR1 SGHTA and CDR2 FQGNSA come from the germline V gene. The V end lost 5 bases, the J end lost 9 bases, and 17 bases lay between the germline ends. As DNA, the CDR3 is TGTGCCAGCAGCCCACTAACCCCCCAGGACAACGTCCTGACTTTC. This sequence encodes CASSPLTPQDNVLTF.

The rearrangement uses TRBV15 and TRBJ2-4, with 7 bases aligning to TRBD1. The V segment lost 0 bases and the J segment 8 bases; nucleotides outside the gene matches: 7. The CDR3 spans 15 residues. Per germline, CDR1 LNHNV and CDR2 YYDKDF (reference sequence). The DNA of the CDR3 is TGTGCCACCAGCAGAGATGACAGACAGGGTGACATTCAGTACTTC. Protein: CATSRDDRQGDIQYF.

The rearrangement joins TRBV28 to TRBJ1-4; possibly TRBD1 for D (6 bases). The length of the CDR3 is 12 residues. Trimming took off 4 bases at V and 12 bases at J, with 12 bases between the two ends. Germline CDR1 is MDHEN and CDR2 is SYDVKM. The CDR3 DNA reads TGTGCCAGCAGTTACCGGGGGGCAGAACTGTTTTTT. Amino acid sequence: CASSYRGAELFF.

In this sample, this clonotype turned up many times. The V gene is TRBV6-5, the J gene TRBJ1-5, with D possibly TRBD1 on 6 matching bases. The germline CDR1 and CDR2 sequences are MNHEY and SVGAGI. V was pared by 8 bases and J by 5 bases, with 13 bases between. The length of the CDR3 is 13 residues. The CDR3 region has the DNA TGTGCCAGCGGGTCAGGGGAGTATCAGCCCCAGCATTTT. It yields the protein CASGSGEYQPQHF.

The J gene is TRBJ2-1, the V gene TRBV10-3, with 14 positions matching TRBD2. V shed 3 bases and J 0 bases; nucleotides not matched to a gene: 10. CDR3 size: 20 residues. Germline V gene sequence: CDR1 ENHRY, CDR2 SYGVKD. The CDR3 here is CAISEGGLAGGPSSYNEQFF. In nucleotides, the CDR3 is TGTGCCATCAGTGAAGGTGGACTAGCGGGAGGCCCGAGCTCCTACAATGAGCAGTTCTTC.

V usage is TRBV7-3 and J usage is TRBJ2-1, with no clear D. V was clipped by 1 base and J by 2 bases, with 12 bases between them. Germline V lookup: CDR1 SGHTA, CDR2 FQGTGA. The CDR3 is 16 residues long. For the CDR3, the DNA is TGTGCCAGCAGCTTAATTCCTTCAAACGCCTACAATGAGCAGTTCTTC. This gives the protein CASSLIPSNAYNEQFF. Variable domain in full (rest from reference TRBV7-3 and TRBJ2-1): GAGVSQTPSNKVTEKGKYVELRCDPISGHTALYWYRQSLGQGPEFLIYFQGTGAADDSGLPNDRFFAVRPEGSVSTLKIQRTERGDSAVYLCASSLIPSNAYNEQFFGPGTRLTVL.

The chain recombines TRBV25-1 with TRBJ2-5, with D unclear. Trimming shortened V by 3 bases and J by 0 bases, and 11 bases separated the two germline ends. The germline gives CDR1 MGHDK, CDR2 SYGVNS. The CDR3 is 15 residues long. CDR3 sequence (DNA): TGTGCCAGCAGTGAGCAATTCGGGTACCAAGAGACCCAGTACTTC. This sequence encodes CASSEQFGYQETQYF.

There are a few counts of this clonotype. This chain connects TRBV15 to TRBJ1-1; D not resolved. Trimming removed 5 bases at V and 7 bases at J, with 14 bases between. The V gene's germline CDR1 is LNHNV and CDR2 YYDKDF (reference sequence). This CDR3 has 13 residues. The CDR3 region is CATSDRADNEAFF. DNA for the CDR3: TGTGCCACCAGCGACCGGGCCGACAATGAAGCTTTCTTT.

This clonotype has just a few counts. The chain uses TRBV6-9 and TRBJ1-6; 8 nucleotides align to TRBD1. The germline V gene has CDR1 MNHGY and CDR2 SVAAGI. The CDR3 consists of 15 residues. The V gene end was trimmed by 9 bases and the J gene end by 4 bases; junction bases not matched to a gene: 8. The CDR3 spells CASPGTGVYNSPLHF. In DNA form, the CDR3 reads TGTGCCAGTCCCGGGACAGGAGTTTATAATTCACCCCTCCACTTT.

This clonotype has more than one count but fewer than ten. The rearrangement joins TRBV11-3 to TRBJ2-1; 10 positions match TRBD2. V lost 0 bases to trimming and J lost 3 bases; unmatched junction nucleotides: 2. The CDR3 consists of 16 residues. CDR1 and CDR2 (germline): SGHNT, YENEEA. The CDR3 DNA follows: TGTGCCAGCAGCTTAGATGGGACTAGCGACTACAATGAGCAGTTCTTC. Its translation is CASSLDGTSDYNEQFF.

This CDR3 is CASSQVSVKETQYF. Here the CDR3 DNA reads TGTGCCAGCAGCCAAGTATCAGTAAAAGAGACCCAGTACTTC. This chain connects TRBV3-1 to TRBJ2-5; D ambiguous. CDR1 is LGHDT, CDR2 YNNKEL, per germline (reference sequence). Trimming pared 1 base from V and 3 bases from J, leaving 9 bases between. The CDR3 is 14 amino acids.

This chain links TRBV12-3 or TRBV12-4 with TRBJ1-5; possible D gene TRBD1, 5 bases. CDR3 length equals 15 residues. V was cut by 4 bases and J by 5 bases, with 15 bases left in between. The CDR3 spells CASSYSWEGHQPQHF. The CDR3 bases are TGTGCCAGCAGTTACTCCTGGGAGGGACATCAGCCCCAGCATTTT.

This clonotype was counted between two and nine times. J is TRBJ1-2 and V is TRBV9; 7 bases line up with TRBD1. V was clipped by 3 bases and J by 6 bases; unmatched bases: 5. The CDR3 spans 13 residues. Germline V gives CDR1 SGDLS, CDR2 YYNGEE. CDR3 bases: TGTGCCAGCAGCGATCGGACAGGCAATGGCTACACCTTC. Amino acids: CASSDRTGNGYTF.

This clonotype was observed a handful of times. The genes are TRBV27 and TRBJ1-2; 8 nucleotides line up with TRBD1. There are 14 residues in the CDR3. The V gene end was trimmed by 7 bases and the J gene end by 2 bases; junction bases not matched to a gene: 6. The germline CDR1 and CDR2 sequences are MNHEY and SMNVEV (reference sequence). As DNA, the CDR3 is TGTGCCAGCACCCGAGGACAGGGAAACTATGGCTACACCTTC. Translated: CASTRGQGNYGYTF.

The V and J genes are TRBV24-1 and TRBJ2-1; D is undetermined. The CDR3 length is 14 residues. Germline-derived CDR1 and CDR2 are KGHDR and SFDVKD. With 4 bases removed from V and 6 bases from J, the gap between germline ends came to 12 bases. The CDR3 DNA is TGTGCCACCAGTGAGGCTCTCCTCAGCAATGAGCAGTTCTTC. Translation gives CATSEALLSNEQFF.

The CDR3 region is CASSLSIPGQRNQPQHF. Here the CDR3 DNA reads TGTGCCAGCAGCTTGTCGATCCCCGGACAGAGGAATCAGCCCCAGCATTTT. The chain combines TRBV7-9 with TRBJ1-5, with D possibly TRBD1 on 6 matching bases. Germline V CDR1 and CDR2: SEHNR, FQNEAQ (reference sequence). Trimming stripped 3 bases from V and 4 bases from J, with 19 bases between. This CDR3 comprises 17 residues.